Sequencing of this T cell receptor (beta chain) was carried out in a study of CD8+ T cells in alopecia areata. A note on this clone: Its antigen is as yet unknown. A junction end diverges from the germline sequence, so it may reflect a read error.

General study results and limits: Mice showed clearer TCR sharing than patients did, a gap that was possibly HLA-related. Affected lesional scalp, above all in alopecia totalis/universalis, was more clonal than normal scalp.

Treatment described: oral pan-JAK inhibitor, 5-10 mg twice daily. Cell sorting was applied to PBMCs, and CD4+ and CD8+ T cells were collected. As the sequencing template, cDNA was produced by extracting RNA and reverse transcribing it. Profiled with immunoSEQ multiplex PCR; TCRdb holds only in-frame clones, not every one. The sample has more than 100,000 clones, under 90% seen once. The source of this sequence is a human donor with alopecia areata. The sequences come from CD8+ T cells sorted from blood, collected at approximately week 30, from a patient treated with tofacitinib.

Here the CDR3 DNA reads TGTGCCAGCAGCTTAGGGGGTGGGCCGCCCCAATTC. This codes for CASSLGGGPPQF. This chain links TRBV7-6 with TRBJ1-2; D is undetermined. The germline CDR1 and CDR2 sequences are SGHVS and FNYEAQ. CDR3 size: 12 residues.